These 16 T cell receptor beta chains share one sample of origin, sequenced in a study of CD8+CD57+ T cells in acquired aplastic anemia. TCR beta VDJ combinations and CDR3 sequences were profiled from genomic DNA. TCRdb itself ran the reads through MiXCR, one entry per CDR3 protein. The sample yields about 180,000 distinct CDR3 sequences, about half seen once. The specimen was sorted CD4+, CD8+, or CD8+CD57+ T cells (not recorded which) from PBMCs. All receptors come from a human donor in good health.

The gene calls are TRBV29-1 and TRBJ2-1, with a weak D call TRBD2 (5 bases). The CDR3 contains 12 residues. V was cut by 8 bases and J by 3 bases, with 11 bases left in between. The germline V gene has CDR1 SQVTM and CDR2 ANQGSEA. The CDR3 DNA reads TGCAGCTTGACGGGGTTCTACAATGAGCAGTTCTTC. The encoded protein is CSLTGFYNEQFF.

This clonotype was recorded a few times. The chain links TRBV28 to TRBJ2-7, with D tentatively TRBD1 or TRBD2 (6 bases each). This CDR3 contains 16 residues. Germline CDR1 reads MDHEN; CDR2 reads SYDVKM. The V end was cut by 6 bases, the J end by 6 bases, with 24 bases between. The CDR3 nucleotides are TGTGCCAGCAGCCTCGGGGGCAGGGGAGTAATGGTCGAGCAGTACTTC. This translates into CASSLGGRGVMVEQYF.

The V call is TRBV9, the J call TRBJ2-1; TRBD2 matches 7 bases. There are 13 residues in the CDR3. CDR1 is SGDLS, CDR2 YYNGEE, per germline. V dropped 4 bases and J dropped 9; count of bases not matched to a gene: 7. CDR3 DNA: TGTGCCAGCAGCCAGACTAGCTACGGTGAGCAGTTCTTC. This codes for CASSQTSYGEQFF.

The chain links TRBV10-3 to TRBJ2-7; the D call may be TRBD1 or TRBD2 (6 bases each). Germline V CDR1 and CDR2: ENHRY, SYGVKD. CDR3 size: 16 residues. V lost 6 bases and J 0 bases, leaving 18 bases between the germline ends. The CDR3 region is CAISGSQGITSYEQYF. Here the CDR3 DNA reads TGTGCCATCAGCGGGAGTCAGGGGATAACCTCCTACGAGCAGTACTTC.

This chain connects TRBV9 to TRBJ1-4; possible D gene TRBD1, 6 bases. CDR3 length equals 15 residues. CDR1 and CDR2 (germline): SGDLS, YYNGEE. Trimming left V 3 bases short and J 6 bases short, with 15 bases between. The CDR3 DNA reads TGTGCCAGCAGCGAGGGGGACAAGAGACATGAAAAACTGTTTTTT. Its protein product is CASSEGDKRHEKLFF.

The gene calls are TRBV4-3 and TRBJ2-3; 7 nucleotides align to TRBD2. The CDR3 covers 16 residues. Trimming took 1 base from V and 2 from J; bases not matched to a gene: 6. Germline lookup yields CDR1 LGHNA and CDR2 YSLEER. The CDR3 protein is CASSQGASGLTDTQYF. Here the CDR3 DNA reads TGCGCCAGCAGCCAAGGAGCTAGCGGTCTCACAGATACGCAGTATTTT.

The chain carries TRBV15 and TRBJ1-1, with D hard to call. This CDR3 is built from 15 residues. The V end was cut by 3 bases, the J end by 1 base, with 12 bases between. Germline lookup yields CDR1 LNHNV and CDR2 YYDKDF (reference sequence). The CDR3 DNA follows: TGTGCCACCAGCAGTTCCGTCCCCTCGAACACTGAAGCTTTCTTT. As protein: CATSSSVPSNTEAFF.

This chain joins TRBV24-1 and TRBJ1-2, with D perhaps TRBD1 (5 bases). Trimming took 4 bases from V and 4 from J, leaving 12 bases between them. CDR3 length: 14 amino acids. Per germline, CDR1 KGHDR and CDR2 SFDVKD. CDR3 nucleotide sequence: TGTGCCACCAGTGACGCCGGACATACCTATGGCTACACCTTC. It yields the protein CATSDAGHTYGYTF.

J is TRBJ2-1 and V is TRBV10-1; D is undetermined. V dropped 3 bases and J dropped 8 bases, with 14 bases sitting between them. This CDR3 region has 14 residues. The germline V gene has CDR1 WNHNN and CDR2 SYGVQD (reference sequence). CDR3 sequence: CASSDADLGDEQFF. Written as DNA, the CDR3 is TGCGCCAGCAGTGATGCCGACCTTGGCGATGAGCAGTTCTTC.

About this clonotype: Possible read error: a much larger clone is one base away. CDR3 coding DNA: TGTGCCTGGAGTGCACAGCTATACGAGCAGTACTTC. It is translated as CAWSAQLYEQYF. The V gene is TRBV30, the J gene TRBJ2-7; D ambiguous. CDR1 is GTSNPN, CDR2 SVGIG, per germline (reference sequence). Trimming removed 1 base at V and 4 bases at J, with 8 bases between. This CDR3 spans 12 amino acids. The full variable domain, its missing parts supplied by reference TRBV30 and TRBJ2-7, is SQTIHQWPATLVQPVGSPLSLECTVEGTSNPNLYWYRQAAGRGLQLLFYSVGIGQISSEVPQNLSASRPQDRQFILSSKKLLLSDSGFYLCAWSAQLYEQYFGPGTRLTVT.

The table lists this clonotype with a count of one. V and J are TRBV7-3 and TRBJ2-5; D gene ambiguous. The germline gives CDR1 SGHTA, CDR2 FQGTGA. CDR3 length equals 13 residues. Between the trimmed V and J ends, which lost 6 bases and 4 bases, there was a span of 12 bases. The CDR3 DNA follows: TGTGCCAGCAGGGTGGGGTTCCCAGAGACCCAGTACTTC. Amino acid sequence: CASRVGFPETQYF.

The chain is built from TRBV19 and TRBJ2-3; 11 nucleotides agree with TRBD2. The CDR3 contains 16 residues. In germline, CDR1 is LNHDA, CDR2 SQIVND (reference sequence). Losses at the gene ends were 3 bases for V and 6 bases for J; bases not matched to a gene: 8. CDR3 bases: TGTGCCAGTAGTATCTCTAGCGGGGGGACCGGGGATACGCAGTATTTT. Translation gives CASSISSGGTGDTQYF.

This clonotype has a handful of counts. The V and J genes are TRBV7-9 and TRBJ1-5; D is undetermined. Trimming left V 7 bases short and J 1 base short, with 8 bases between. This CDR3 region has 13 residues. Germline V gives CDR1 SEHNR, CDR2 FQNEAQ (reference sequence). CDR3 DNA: TGTGCCAGCACCCCCCTGAGCAATCAGCCCCAGCATTTT. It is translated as CASTPLSNQPQHF.

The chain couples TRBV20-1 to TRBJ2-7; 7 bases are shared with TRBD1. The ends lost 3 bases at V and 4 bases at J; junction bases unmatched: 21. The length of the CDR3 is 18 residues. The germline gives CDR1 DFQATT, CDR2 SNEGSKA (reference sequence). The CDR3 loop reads CSARDSGTASSAPYEQYF. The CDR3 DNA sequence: TGCAGTGCTAGGGATTCCGGGACAGCGTCTTCGGCTCCATACGAGCAGTACTTC.

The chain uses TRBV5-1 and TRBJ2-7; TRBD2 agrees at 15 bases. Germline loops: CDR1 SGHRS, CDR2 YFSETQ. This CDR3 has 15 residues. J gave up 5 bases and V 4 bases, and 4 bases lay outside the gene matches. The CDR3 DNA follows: TGCGCCAGCAGCCCCGGACTAGCGGGAGGGCACGAGCAGTACTTC. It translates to CASSPGLAGGHEQYF.

This chain's CDR3 is CASSSGTSSLYEQYF. CDR3 coding DNA: TGTGCCAGCAGCTCGGGGACTAGTTCCCTCTACGAGCAGTACTTC. The chain uses TRBV9 and TRBJ2-7; 8 bases fit TRBD2. The CDR3 totals 15 residues. V lost 4 bases and J lost 3; bases outside the gene matches: 9. The V gene's germline CDR1 is SGDLS and CDR2 YYNGEE.